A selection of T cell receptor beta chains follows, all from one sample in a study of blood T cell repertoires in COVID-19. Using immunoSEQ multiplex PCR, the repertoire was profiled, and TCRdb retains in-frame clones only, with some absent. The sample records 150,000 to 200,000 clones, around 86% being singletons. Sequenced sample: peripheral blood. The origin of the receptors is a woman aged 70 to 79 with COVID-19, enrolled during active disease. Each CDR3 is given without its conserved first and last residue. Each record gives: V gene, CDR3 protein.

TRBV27 ASSTGDGNNSPLH
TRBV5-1 ASSLTREDEQF
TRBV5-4 ASSRERSYEQY
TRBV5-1 ASSLGLVGVSGELF
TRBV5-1 ASSLDRAEQY
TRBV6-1 ASSRSGTGGKLF
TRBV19 ASSLIRGAASSYNEQF
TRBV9 ASSVASSWYEQY
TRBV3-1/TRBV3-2 ASSQDRQGHTGELF
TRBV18 ASSPPGNANEKLF
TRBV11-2 ASSPRRLAGGQGGELF
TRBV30 AVHRGAYTEAF
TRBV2 ASKRQGANEKLF
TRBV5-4 ASSPDSSTDTQY
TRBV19 ASTYRGKVTDTQY
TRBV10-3 AISESQRAYEQY
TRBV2 ASSEAYQPQH
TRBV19 ASRSSVQGGRETQY
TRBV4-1 ASSQMSGGQETQY
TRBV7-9 ASSLAGRGTPIRQY
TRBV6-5 ATTRRGVGAGEQY
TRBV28 ASSFPGLAGAVDTQY
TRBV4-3 ASSQYIAGGIKNEQF
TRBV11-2 ASSLGDRDDTEAF
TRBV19 ASTQEGARGANVLT
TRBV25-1 ASSELRQGNTGELF
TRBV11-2 ASSLASRGPRLEQY
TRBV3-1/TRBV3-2 ASSQRRGGGYT
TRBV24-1 ATSWGGGGMDNEQF
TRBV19 ASSIIGRTGETEAF
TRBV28 ASSSPGQFISPLH
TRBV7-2 ASSLVGRSETQY
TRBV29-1 SWPRDRGIPGANVLT
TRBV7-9 ASTPREEPSTDTQY
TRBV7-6 ASSSSSGKNQETQY
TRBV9 ASSVGRESFYEQY
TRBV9 ASSPGGANTGELF
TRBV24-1 ATSDSRQGLSTDTQY
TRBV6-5 ASRRPGGDSGYT
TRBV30 AWSRKGRDTQY
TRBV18 ASSPGLETQY